Below are 16 T cell receptor beta chains sequenced from a single sample in a study of cytomegalovirus exposure and HLA in healthy donors. Libraries were prepared by immunoSEQ multiplex PCR; TCRdb keeps only in-frame clonotypes and omits some of them. The sample has around 140,000 clones; roughly 89% are singletons. The specimen was PBMCs. The source of these receptors is a woman between 18 and 29 years old in good health and CMV-seronegative.

The rearrangement links TRBV7-6 to TRBJ1-4; D perhaps matches TRBD1 (5 bases). The CDR3 is made up of 14 amino acids. V was clipped by 7 bases and J by 4 bases, with 13 bases between them. CDR1 is SGHVS, CDR2 FNYEAQ, per germline. In nucleotides, the CDR3 is TGTGCCAGCACCGTCGGGCAGGGTAATGAAAAACTGTTTTTT. Its protein product is CASTVGQGNEKLFF.

This clone was picked up one time. The J gene is TRBJ1-2, the V gene TRBV15, with 7 bases fitting TRBD1. Unmatched junction bases numbered 12, after V lost 6 bases and J lost 8 bases. CDR1 LNHNV and CDR2 YYDKDF come from the germline V gene (reference sequence). The CDR3 consists of 14 residues. The CDR3: CATREVDRVGGYTF. In nucleotides, the CDR3 is TGTGCCACCAGGGAGGTAGACAGGGTAGGAGGCTACACCTTC.

CDR3 bases: TGCGCCAGCAGCCCGTCAGGGCAGGAGCCCCAGCATTTT. It codes for CASSPSGQEPQHF. The chain carries TRBV5-1 and TRBJ1-5; possibly TRBD1 for D (5 bases). From germline, CDR1 is SGHRS and CDR2 YFSETQ. With 4 bases removed from V and 8 bases from J, the gap between germline ends came to 13 bases. The CDR3 is made up of 13 amino acids. The variable domain in full, completed from reference TRBV5-1 and TRBJ1-5, reads KAGVTQTPRYLIKTRGQQVTLSCSPISGHRSVSWYQQTPGQGLQFLFEYFSETQRNKGNFPGRFSGRQFSNSRSEMNVSTLELGDSALYLCASSPSGQEPQHFGDGTRLSIL.

A few counts support this clone. The chain employs TRBV19 and TRBJ2-7; D is possibly TRBD1 (5 bases). The CDR3 is made up of 13 amino acids. Trimming removed 4 bases from V and 0 bases from J, with 7 bases in between. Germline assignment: CDR1 LNHDA and CDR2 SQIVND (reference sequence). The CDR3 bases are TGTGCCAGTAGTACTGACAGCTCCTACGAGCAGTACTTC. It is translated as CASSTDSSYEQYF.

This rearrangement joins TRBV5-1 to TRBJ1-2, with D possibly being TRBD1 (5 bases). CDR3 length: 15 amino acids. Trimming shortened V by 4 bases and J by 4 bases, and 17 bases separated the two germline ends. Per the germline V gene, CDR1 is SGHRS and CDR2 is YFSETQ. The chain's CDR3 is CASSPGEDIFYGYTF. As DNA, the CDR3 is TGCGCCAGCAGCCCGGGGGAGGACATATTCTATGGCTACACCTTC.

This clone was seen just once. This chain links TRBV6-5 with TRBJ2-7; D ambiguous. This CDR3 is built from 14 residues. Germline loops: CDR1 MNHEY, CDR2 SVGAGI. V gave up 2 bases and J gave up 2 bases, with 10 bases separating them. The CDR3 coding sequence is TGTGCCAGCAGTTACGGCCAGGCAACCTACGAGCAGTACTTC. It yields the protein CASSYGQATYEQYF.

V is TRBV5-1 and J is TRBJ1-1; D is perhaps TRBD1 (6 bases). This CDR3 region has 18 residues. The V gene lost 3 bases and the J gene lost 0 bases, with 21 bases spanning the gap. Germline CDR1 is SGHRS and CDR2 is YFSETQ. In DNA, the CDR3 is TGCGCCAGCAGCTCCAGTCCCCTTGGACAGAGATTGAACACTGAAGCTTTCTTT. Translation gives CASSSSPLGQRLNTEAFF.

The V call is TRBV9, the J call TRBJ2-1, with no clear D. CDR3 length: 16 amino acids. Germline-derived CDR1 and CDR2 are SGDLS and YYNGEE. Trimming pared 0 bases from V and 0 bases from J, leaving 10 bases between. For the CDR3, the DNA is TGTGCCAGCAGCGTAGGGCAAATCAGCTCCTACAATGAGCAGTTCTTC. It yields the protein CASSVGQISSYNEQFF. The full variable domain, with the rest looked up from reference TRBV9 and TRBJ2-1, is DSGVTQTPKHLITATGQRVTLRCSPRSGDLSVYWYQQSLDQGLQFLIQYYNGEERAKGNILERFSAQQFPDLHSELNLSSLELGDSALYFCASSVGQISSYNEQFFGPGTRLTVL.

The gene calls are TRBV6-1 and TRBJ1-2; the D is unclear. This CDR3 spans 14 amino acids. Trimming cost V 7 bases and J 3 bases, with 15 bases left between them. Germline values: CDR1 MNHNS, CDR2 SASEGT. CDR3 region: CASTLEAQDYGYTF. The DNA for the CDR3 is TGTGCCAGCACTCTTGAGGCCCAAGACTATGGCTACACCTTC.

The CDR3 is CASSQVRGTYEQYF. CDR3 nucleotides: TGCGCCAGCAGCCAAGTTAGGGGGACCTACGAGCAGTACTTC. The chain uses TRBV4-1 and TRBJ2-7; D perhaps matches TRBD1 (6 bases). The CDR3 has 14 amino acids. Germline CDR1 is MGHRA and CDR2 is YSYEKL. Trimming stripped 1 base from V and 2 bases from J, with 9 bases between.

The J gene is TRBJ1-4, the V gene TRBV2, with 7 bases matching TRBD1. The length of the CDR3 is 15 residues. V gave up 1 base and J gave up 4 bases; unmatched junction bases: 3. Per germline, CDR1 SNHLY and CDR2 FYNNEI. The CDR3 is CASSEEGQSNEKLFF. The CDR3 bases are TGTGCCAGCAGTGAAGAGGGACAGAGTAATGAAAAACTGTTTTTT.

This chain joins TRBV13 and TRBJ1-2, with TRBD1 as a possible D gene (6 bases). This CDR3 has 14 amino acids. V was trimmed by 0 bases and J by 7 bases, leaving 12 bases between them. The germline CDR1 and CDR2 sequences are PRHDT and FYEKMQ (reference sequence). CDR3 bases: TGTGCCAGCAGCTTAGGCGTGGGGGCGGGTGGCTACACCTTC. Translated: CASSLGVGAGGYTF.

This chain uses TRBV10-2 with TRBJ1-1; D is unclear. Germline V gives CDR1 WSHSY, CDR2 SAAADI. The CDR3 consists of 12 residues. Trimming removed 7 bases from V and 3 bases from J, with 9 bases in between. CDR3 loop: CASTYGDTEAFF. The CDR3 region has the DNA TGCGCCAGCACCTACGGGGACACTGAAGCTTTCTTT.

The rearrangement joins TRBV19 to TRBJ1-5, with D perhaps matching TRBD1 (5 bases). CDR3 length: 16 residues. Trimming removed 3 bases at V and 3 bases at J, with 15 bases between. Germline V CDR1 and CDR2: LNHDA, SQIVND (reference sequence). Here the CDR3 DNA reads TGTGCCAGTAGTATCCAGGGTGGCCGCGACAATCAGCCCCAGCATTTT. It encodes CASSIQGGRDNQPQHF.

The gene calls are TRBV7-8 and TRBJ2-3, with D maybe TRBD1 (6 bases). Germline V gene data show CDR1 as SGHVS and CDR2 as FQNEAQ. The V end was cut by 2 bases, the J end by 1 base, with 16 bases between. The CDR3 sequence is 17 residues long. The CDR3, as DNA: TGTGCCAGCAGCTTATCACGTCAGGGGCTCCGCACAGATACGCAGTATTTT. Encoded protein: CASSLSRQGLRTDTQYF.

This chain joins TRBV4-2 and TRBJ2-1, with TRBD2 matching over 13 bases. The CDR3 loop spans 15 amino acids. J was trimmed by 9 bases and V by 4 bases; bases with no gene match: 6. Per germline, CDR1 LGHNA and CDR2 YNFKEQ. CDR3 sequence reads: CASSPGLAGVGEQFF. The CDR3 region has the DNA TGTGCCAGCAGCCCAGGACTAGCGGGGGTTGGTGAGCAGTTCTTC.